The 29 T cell receptor beta chains given below trace back to one sample, sequenced in a study of T cells after yellow fever vaccination. MiXCR was run by TCRdb on the 5' RACE reads, yielding one entry per CDR3 protein. The repertoire has some 120,000 distinct CDR3 sequences, approximately 8.4% of them found once; the top ten carry around 40%. The source material was CD8+ T cells sorted from PBMCs, sampled on the day of the yellow fever booster vaccination. The receptor source for this set is a man between 18 and 35 years old who received the YFV17D yellow fever vaccine.

This clonotype was seen repeatedly, ten times or more. The V gene is TRBV7-9, the J gene TRBJ2-1; 9 bases map to TRBD2. CDR1 SEHNR and CDR2 FQNEAQ come from the germline V gene (reference sequence). The CDR3 sequence is 15 residues long. J gave up 9 bases and V 4 bases, and 10 bases lay outside the gene matches. The CDR3 region has the DNA TGTGCCAGCAGCTCCCTTGCGGGGGGGCCAGGTGAGCAGTTCTTC. This gives the protein CASSSLAGGPGEQFF.

At least ten counts were recorded for this clonotype. This chain uses TRBV9 with TRBJ2-1; possible D gene TRBD1, 5 bases. Germline-derived CDR1 and CDR2 are SGDLS and YYNGEE. V was pared by 1 base and J by 7 bases, with 12 bases between. The CDR3 sequence is 14 residues long. The CDR3 sequence: CASSVYQGWNEQFF. The CDR3 DNA sequence: TGTGCCAGCAGCGTATATCAGGGATGGAATGAGCAGTTCTTC.

The genes are TRBV20-1 and TRBJ2-7; D is perhaps TRBD2 (5 bases). With 0 bases removed from V and 5 bases from J, the gap between germline ends came to 5 bases. The CDR3 is 11 residues long. The germline CDR1 and CDR2 sequences are DFQATT and SNEGSKA (reference sequence). This CDR3 reads CSAREEDEQYF. The CDR3 region has the DNA TGCAGTGCTAGAGAGGAGGACGAGCAGTACTTC.

This clonotype was seen a few times. The rearrangement uses TRBV20-1 and TRBJ1-3; 8 bases agree with TRBD1. CDR3 length: 13 amino acids. Germline V gives CDR1 DFQATT, CDR2 SNEGSKA (reference sequence). V lost 5 bases, J lost 2 bases, and 2 bases stayed unmatched. The CDR3 DNA is TGCAGTGCTCCGGACAGGGCTGGAAACACCATATATTTT. Its protein is CSAPDRAGNTIYF.

The V and J genes are TRBV7-9 and TRBJ2-4, with 9 bases aligning to TRBD1. The J segment lost 0 bases and the V segment lost 5 bases, leaving 17 bases of the junction unmatched. The germline V gene encodes CDR1 SEHNR and CDR2 FQNEAQ (reference sequence). The CDR3 runs 20 residues. The CDR3 DNA sequence: TGTGCCAGCAGCCGGACCGGGACAGGGTTGCGGGGCCTAGCCAAAAACATTCAGTACTTC. It is translated as CASSRTGTGLRGLAKNIQYF.

The sample holds many counts of this clonotype. The rearrangement uses TRBV12-3 or TRBV12-4 and TRBJ2-3, with 12 bases fitting TRBD2. V dropped 5 bases and J dropped 3; count of bases not matched to a gene: 12. CDR3 length: 18 amino acids. In nucleotides, the CDR3 is TGTGCCAGCAGTCGCGACTGGGCTAGCGGGGGGGCTACAGATACGCAGTATTTT. This translates into CASSRDWASGGATDTQYF.

In its sample, this clonotype was seen many times. The chain is built from TRBV6-1 and TRBJ1-1; D is perhaps TRBD1 (6 bases). V lost 8 bases to trimming and J lost 4 bases, with 14 bases between them. Germline CDR1 and CDR2: MNHNS and SASEGT. This CDR3 region has 13 residues. CDR3 residues: CASGNRALTEAFF. In DNA form, the CDR3 reads TGTGCCAGCGGCAACAGGGCGCTCACTGAAGCTTTCTTT.

The chain combines TRBV7-2 with TRBJ2-3, with TRBD1 identical over 7 bases. V lost 1 base to trimming and J lost 0 bases; unmatched junction nucleotides: 4. The CDR3 contains 16 residues. Germline assignment: CDR1 SGHTA and CDR2 FQGNSA. The CDR3 protein is CASSLGTGYSTDTQYF. In DNA, the CDR3 is TGTGCCAGCAGCTTAGGGACAGGCTATAGCACAGATACGCAGTATTTT.

Only a few counts were recorded for this clonotype. The chain employs TRBV4-1 and TRBJ1-2; D is unclear. The V and J ends lost 6 bases and 4 bases respectively, with 9 bases between them. Germline V gene data show CDR1 as MGHRA and CDR2 as YSYEKL. CDR3 length equals 12 residues. CDR3 loop: CASSTETYGYTF. For the CDR3, the DNA is TGCGCCAGCAGTACAGAGACCTATGGCTACACCTTC.

The V gene is TRBV7-6, the J gene TRBJ2-5; 8 bases line up with TRBD2. The length of the CDR3 is 15 residues. In germline, CDR1 is SGHVS, CDR2 FNYEAQ. V gave up 5 bases and J gave up 6 bases; unmatched junction bases: 11. CDR3 sequence reads: CASSGLTGGPQTQYF. DNA for the CDR3: TGTGCCAGCAGCGGTTTGACGGGGGGGCCTCAGACCCAGTACTTC.

This clonotype has only a few counts. The chain joins TRBV5-4 to TRBJ2-1, with TRBD2 matching 7 bases. From germline, CDR1 is SGHNT and CDR2 YYREEE (reference sequence). With V trimmed by 7 bases and J by 8 bases, 9 bases remained unmatched. The CDR3 is 13 amino acids. The chain's CDR3 is CASDGGTYDEQFF. The CDR3 DNA reads TGTGCCAGCGACGGGGGGACTTACGATGAGCAGTTCTTC.

This CDR3 reads CASTGTGGTEAFF. The CDR3 DNA follows: TGTGCCAGCACCGGGACAGGGGGCACTGAAGCTTTCTTT. The V gene is TRBV6-6, the J gene TRBJ1-1, with TRBD1 matching 11 bases. Germline V gene sequence: CDR1 MNHNY, CDR2 SVGAGI (reference sequence). V was pared by 7 bases and J by 4 bases, with 2 bases of the junction left unmatched. This CDR3 contains 13 residues.

This clonotype occurred a few times. The rearrangement links TRBV9 to TRBJ1-1, with no clear D. This CDR3 is 13 amino acids long. Germline CDR1 is SGDLS and CDR2 is YYNGEE. Deletions cut 2 bases from V and 6 bases from J, with 11 bases between. CDR3 in DNA: TGTGCCAGCAGCGTCGGAAGGGCTTCTGAAGCTTTCTTT. Translation gives CASSVGRASEAFF.

The chain uses TRBV6-5 and TRBJ2-3; possibly TRBD2 for D (6 bases). Germline CDR1 and CDR2: MNHEY and SVGAGI. V was trimmed by 5 bases and J by 4 bases, leaving 10 bases between them. This CDR3 is built from 13 residues. This chain's CDR3 is CASSKSSADTQYF. CDR3 nucleotides: TGTGCCAGCAGTAAATCTAGCGCAGATACGCAGTATTTT.

The chain employs TRBV19 and TRBJ1-2; the D gene is possibly TRBD1 (5 bases). The CDR3 is made up of 15 amino acids. CDR1 and CDR2 (germline): LNHDA, SQIVND (reference sequence). Trimming took off 3 bases at V and 2 bases at J, with 13 bases between the two ends. The CDR3: CASSMIGGLNYGYTF. DNA for the CDR3: TGTGCCAGTAGTATGATCGGGGGTTTAAACTATGGCTACACCTTC. The full variable domain, in which reference TRBV19 and TRBJ1-2 provide the parts outside the CDR3, is DGGITQSPKYLFRKEGQNVTLSCEQNLNHDAMYWYRQDPGQGLRLIYYSQIVNDFQKGDIAEGYSVSREKKESFPLTVTSAQKNPTAFYLCASSMIGGLNYGYTFGSGTRLTVV.

Comment on this clonotype: The junction does not match germline at one end; this may be a read error. V gene TRBV11-2 combines with J gene TRBJ2-7; D may be TRBD1 or TRBD2 (5 bases each). Germline V CDR1 and CDR2: SGHAT, FQNNGV. The CDR3 runs to 15 residues. CDR3 sequence reads: CASSGTPGRPYEQCF. For the CDR3, the DNA is TGTGCCAGCAGCGGGACCCCCGGGCGACCCTACGAGCAGTGCTTC.

This clonotype was observed a handful of times. The rearrangement uses TRBV7-9 and TRBJ1-4; D not resolved. The CDR3 loop spans 17 amino acids. V was pared by 3 bases and J by 5 bases, with 19 bases between. The V gene's germline CDR1 is SEHNR and CDR2 FQNEAQ (reference sequence). As DNA, the CDR3 is TGTGCCAGCAGCTTTCTAACTACCGGGCCGACAAATGAAAAACTGTTTTTT. Residues: CASSFLTTGPTNEKLFF.

The chain uses TRBV11-3 and TRBJ2-2; D call uncertain. Trimming cost V 2 bases and J 4 bases, with 14 bases left between them. The CDR3 runs 16 residues. Germline assignment: CDR1 SGHNT and CDR2 YENEEA. As DNA, the CDR3 is TGTGCCAGCAGCTTATTCCTTTGGGGTGCCACCGGGGAGCTGTTTTTT. Translated, it gives CASSLFLWGATGELFF.

Only a few counts were recorded for this clonotype. The chain uses TRBV7-3 and TRBJ2-3, with 8 bases matching TRBD2. Germline V gene data show CDR1 as SGHTA and CDR2 as FQGTGA. The CDR3 has 15 residues. The V segment lost 4 bases and the J segment 6 bases; nucleotides outside the gene matches: 9. This chain's CDR3 is CASSSLSGGSDTQYF. Written as DNA, the CDR3 is TGTGCCAGCAGCTCCCTAAGCGGGGGAAGTGATACGCAGTATTTT. The complete variable domain, with remaining parts taken from reference TRBV7-3 and TRBJ2-3, reads GAGVSQTPSNKVTEKGKYVELRCDPISGHTALYWYRQSLGQGPEFLIYFQGTGAADDSGLPNDRFFAVRPEGSVSTLKIQRTERGDSAVYLCASSSLSGGSDTQYFGPGTRLTVL.

The gene calls are TRBV4-1 and TRBJ2-7, with D unclear. Germline assignment: CDR1 MGHRA and CDR2 YSYEKL. CDR3 length: 13 amino acids. V was clipped by 0 bases and J by 7 bases, with 10 bases between them. The CDR3 coding sequence is TGCGCCAGCAGCCAAGACCTGGGGTGGGAGCAGTACTTC. It is translated as CASSQDLGWEQYF.

This clonotype was observed many times. The chain employs TRBV27 and TRBJ1-5; D is perhaps TRBD1 (5 bases). Trimming removed 2 bases from V and 5 bases from J, with 19 bases in between. The length of the CDR3 is 17 residues. From germline, CDR1 is MNHEY and CDR2 SMNVEV (reference sequence). CDR3 sequence (DNA): TGTGCCAGCAGTTTAAGGGGTCAGGGTGGTCCTGATCAGCCCCAGCATTTT. It is translated as CASSLRGQGGPDQPQHF.

A few counts support this clonotype. The V and J genes are TRBV7-9 and TRBJ1-1; TRBD1 might be the D (5 bases). Germline-derived CDR1 and CDR2 are SEHNR and FQNEAQ (reference sequence). Between the trimmed V and J ends, which lost 5 bases and 1 base, there was a span of 14 bases. There are 15 residues in the CDR3. This chain's CDR3 is CASSPGWGENTEAFF. The CDR3 DNA sequence: TGTGCCAGCAGCCCCGGCTGGGGCGAGAACACTGAAGCTTTCTTT. The whole variable domain, remainder taken from reference TRBV7-9 and TRBJ1-1, is DTGVSQNPRHKITKRGQNVTFRCDPISEHNRLYWYRQTLGQGPEFLTYFQNEAQLEKSRLLSDRFSAERPKGSFSTLEIQRTEQGDSAMYLCASSPGWGENTEAFFGQGTRLTVV.

This clonotype was counted a few times. The CDR3 bases are TGTGCCAGCAGCTTAGCAGTGGCTGCATGGACGGTCGGAAACACCATATATTTT. It translates to CASSLAVAAWTVGNTIYF. The gene calls are TRBV7-8 and TRBJ1-3, with D unclear. The germline V gene encodes CDR1 SGHVS and CDR2 FQNEAQ. Between the trimmed V and J ends, which lost 0 bases and 4 bases, there was a span of 19 bases. This CDR3 contains 18 residues.

This clonotype was recorded a few times. The chain couples TRBV7-8 to TRBJ2-1; TRBD2 matches at 8 bases. The germline V gene has CDR1 SGHVS and CDR2 FQNEAQ. CDR3 size: 17 residues. V lost 4 bases and J lost 3; bases outside the gene matches: 11. CDR3 bases: TGTGCCAGCAGCTCCCCCCGGGAGGGGGTTCTCTACAATGAGCAGTTCTTC. Its protein product is CASSSPREGVLYNEQFF.

The table lists this clonotype with a few counts. V usage is TRBV12-3 or TRBV12-4 and J usage is TRBJ1-1; D is uncertain. The CDR3 is 13 residues long. Trimming pared 3 bases from V and 3 bases from J, leaving 8 bases between. The CDR3 region is CASSFWTDTEAFF. Here the CDR3 DNA reads TGTGCCAGCAGTTTCTGGACCGACACTGAAGCTTTCTTT.

This clonotype occurred a few times. The chain carries TRBV20-1 and TRBJ2-7; 8 nucleotides match TRBD1. The germline CDR1 and CDR2 sequences are DFQATT and SNEGSKA (reference sequence). The ends lost 1 base at V and 3 bases at J; junction bases unmatched: 5. The CDR3 consists of 14 residues. CDR3 amino acids: CSARGIGQGYEQYV. The CDR3 DNA reads TGCAGTGCTAGAGGTATAGGACAGGGCTACGAGCAGTACGTC.

This clonotype was recorded many times. This chain uses TRBV4-2 with TRBJ2-5; possibly TRBD2 for D (6 bases). CDR1 is LGHNA and CDR2 is YNFKEQ in the germline V gene. With 1 base removed from V and 5 bases from J, the gap between germline ends came to 14 bases. The CDR3 contains 15 residues. The DNA of the CDR3 is TGTGCCAGCAGCCAAGCGGAGGGCGGGATGGAGACCCAGTACTTC. This codes for CASSQAEGGMETQYF.

V usage is TRBV6-2 or TRBV6-3 and J usage is TRBJ2-1; 7 bases fit TRBD2. CDR1 and CDR2 from the germline V gene are MNHEY and SVGEGT. V dropped 8 bases and J dropped 3; count of bases not matched to a gene: 4. This CDR3 spans 13 amino acids. The CDR3 here is CASGASGYNEQFF. The CDR3 nucleotides read TGTGCCAGCGGAGCTAGCGGCTACAATGAGCAGTTCTTC.

V usage is TRBV5-1 and J usage is TRBJ2-2; 13 bases fit TRBD2. With 3 bases clipped from V and 3 bases from J, the junction kept 2 bases outside the gene matches. The CDR3 covers 16 residues. The germline V gene encodes CDR1 SGHRS and CDR2 YFSETQ. The CDR3 DNA follows: TGCGCCAGCAGCTACGGACTAGCGGGGGACACCGGGGAGCTGTTTTTT. Protein sequence: CASSYGLAGDTGELFF.